The 16 T cell receptor beta chains listed next were all sequenced from one sample in a study of blood T cell repertoires in COVID-19. Clones were sequenced by immunoSEQ multiplex PCR, and TCRdb holds only the in-frame ones, with some missing. The sample shows roughly 100,000 clones, roughly nine tenths of them seen only once. Sequencing input: peripheral blood. These receptors all come from a human donor in a cohort sampled during active COVID-19.

This clone has just one count. The CDR3 region is CASSQTGTTEAFF. The CDR3 bases are TGCGCCAGCAGCCAGACGGGTACGACTGAAGCTTTCTTT. The V and J genes are TRBV4-1 and TRBJ1-1; D is ambiguous. The germline CDR1 and CDR2 sequences are MGHRA and YSYEKL. The CDR3 loop spans 13 amino acids. V lost 3 bases and J lost 5, with 10 bases in between.

The chain carries TRBV6-5 and TRBJ1-2; TRBD1 matches at 10 bases. The CDR3 extends over 14 amino acids. J gave up 5 bases and V 6 bases, and 6 bases lay outside the gene matches. Germline V gene sequence: CDR1 MNHEY, CDR2 SVGAGI. CDR3 loop: CASRTPGQGYGYTF. In DNA, the CDR3 is TGTGCCAGCAGAACACCGGGACAGGGGTATGGCTACACCTTC.

The J gene is TRBJ2-2, the V gene TRBV11-3, with 9 nucleotides matching TRBD1. Germline assignment: CDR1 SGHNT and CDR2 YENEEA. This CDR3 is built from 16 residues. With 4 bases clipped from V and 6 bases from J, the junction kept 9 bases outside the gene matches. The CDR3 nucleotides read TGTGCCAGCAGCTCCGCACAGGGGGCGCGTCCCGGGGAGCTGTTTTTT. Translating gives CASSSAQGARPGELFF.

This chain links TRBV4-1 with TRBJ1-1; 7 bases are shared with TRBD1. Losses at the gene ends were 3 bases for V and 6 bases for J; bases not matched to a gene: 10. The CDR3 consists of 15 residues. CDR1 and CDR2 (germline): MGHRA, YSYEKL. The CDR3 sequence is CASSHPGTAAPEAFF. The CDR3, as DNA: TGCGCCAGCAGCCATCCCGGGACAGCCGCTCCTGAAGCTTTCTTT.

This chain connects TRBV18 to TRBJ1-6; weak D call: TRBD1 (6 bases). This CDR3 region has 14 residues. V was cut by 3 bases and J by 7 bases, with 10 bases left in between. Germline CDR1 is KGHSH and CDR2 is LQKENI. CDR3 DNA: TGTGCCAGCTCACCTTACAGGGCGAATTCACCCCTCCACTTT. Encoded protein: CASSPYRANSPLHF.

V is TRBV2 and J is TRBJ1-2; TRBD1 is a possible D gene (5 bases). In germline, CDR1 is SNHLY, CDR2 FYNNEI. The V end was cut by 7 bases, the J end by 4 bases, with 19 bases between. The CDR3 is made up of 15 amino acids. The CDR3 region is CASKDGGVFVYGYTF. The CDR3 coding sequence is TGTGCCAGCAAGGACGGAGGGGTATTCGTCTATGGCTACACCTTC. Full variable domain (outside the CDR3, taken from reference TRBV2 and TRBJ1-2): EPEVTQTPSHQVTQMGQEVILRCVPISNHLYFYWYRQILGQKVEFLVSFYNNEISEKSEIFDDQFSVERPDGSNFTLKIRSTKLEDSAMYFCASKDGGVFVYGYTFGSGTRLTVV.

The chain combines TRBV6-5 with TRBJ2-3; TRBD1 is a possible D gene (5 bases). Germline V gives CDR1 MNHEY, CDR2 SVGAGI. V gave up 6 bases and J gave up 1 base, with 14 bases separating them. The length of the CDR3 is 15 residues. The CDR3 sequence: CASRALGVRTDTQYF. Written as DNA, the CDR3 is TGTGCCAGCAGAGCCTTAGGGGTCCGCACAGATACGCAGTATTTT.

This chain links TRBV7-8 with TRBJ2-7; perhaps TRBD1 as D (5 bases). Between the trimmed V and J ends, which lost 6 bases and 1 base, there was a span of 16 bases. The CDR3 has 15 amino acids. From germline, CDR1 is SGHVS and CDR2 FQNEAQ. CDR3 nucleotide sequence: TGTGCCAGCAGTTTTATGGGGCCACTATCCTACGAGCAGTACTTC. Translating gives CASSFMGPLSYEQYF.

This clone was detected only once. This chain uses TRBV3-1 (or the pseudogene TRBV3-2) with TRBJ2-1; 8 bases line up with TRBD2. V shed 0 bases, J shed 2 bases, and the junction held 6 bases outside the gene matches. The length of the CDR3 is 17 residues. Germline loops: CDR1 LGHDT, CDR2 YNNKEL (reference sequence). The CDR3 DNA sequence: TGTGCCAGCAGCCAAGATCTAGGACTAGCCACCTACAATGAGCAGTTCTTC. It is translated as CASSQDLGLATYNEQFF.

This chain links TRBV11-3 with TRBJ2-1; D gene uncertain. V was trimmed by 5 bases and J by 4 bases, leaving 15 bases between them. The CDR3 covers 15 residues. Per germline, CDR1 SGHNT and CDR2 YENEEA. DNA for the CDR3: TGTGCCAGCAGCCAAAAATTGGGCAGATACAATGAGCAGTTCTTC. It encodes CASSQKLGRYNEQFF.

The chain couples TRBV7-9 to TRBJ2-7; 7 bases fit TRBD1. There are 14 residues in the CDR3. CDR1 is SEHNR and CDR2 is FQNEAQ in the germline V gene (reference sequence). Trimming cost V 3 bases and J 4 bases; bases outside gene matches: 6. The DNA for the CDR3 is TGTGCCAGCAGCTTTAAGGGACAGACGTACGAGCAGTACTTC. Its protein is CASSFKGQTYEQYF. Complete variable domain (other parts from reference TRBV7-9 and TRBJ2-7): DTGVSQNPRHKITKRGQNVTFRCDPISEHNRLYWYRQTLGQGPEFLTYFQNEAQLEKSRLLSDRFSAERPKGSFSTLEIQRTEQGDSAMYLCASSFKGQTYEQYFGPGTRLTVT.

The chain links TRBV20-1 to TRBJ2-7, with D uncertain. The CDR3 has 13 amino acids. Per germline, CDR1 DFQATT and CDR2 SNEGSKA (reference sequence). Deletions cut 3 bases from V and 2 bases from J, with 11 bases between. CDR3 in DNA: TGCAGTGCTAGTCGAACAGTGGCCTACGAGCAGTACTTC. Translation gives CSASRTVAYEQYF.

DNA of the CDR3: TGTGCCAGCAGCTTATCGGTCACTGAAGCTTTCTTT. Translated, it gives CASSLSVTEAFF. The V call is TRBV7-9, the J call TRBJ1-1; no clear D gene. Germline V gene sequence: CDR1 SEHNR, CDR2 FQNEAQ (reference sequence). Trimming removed 2 bases at V and 4 bases at J, with 5 bases between. This CDR3 region has 12 residues.

The chain employs TRBV5-4 and TRBJ1-3; TRBD1 is a possible D gene (5 bases). The CDR3 is 14 residues long. V was pared by 0 bases and J by 4 bases, with 8 bases between. CDR1 and CDR2 from the germline V gene are SGHNT and YYREEE (reference sequence). DNA for the CDR3: TGTGCCAGCAGCTTGGCGGCAGGGGGAAACACCATATATTTT. Its translation: CASSLAAGGNTIYF. The full variable domain, rest sourced from reference TRBV5-4 and TRBJ1-3, is ETGVTQSPTHLIKTRGQQVTLRCSSQSGHNTVSWYQQALGQGPQFIFQYYREEENGRGNFPPRFSGLQFPNYSSELNVNALELDDSALYLCASSLAAGGNTIYFGEGSWLTVV.

The genes are TRBV19 and TRBJ2-3, with D uncertain. CDR1 is LNHDA, CDR2 SQIVND, per germline (reference sequence). The CDR3 loop spans 12 amino acids. V was clipped by 3 bases and J by 10 bases, with 11 bases between them. The CDR3 DNA follows: TGTGCCAGTAGTATGCAACTCTCGGCGCAGTATTTT. Translation: CASSMQLSAQYF.

For this clone: Other DNA variants within this sample encode the same CDR3. This rearrangement joins TRBV27 to TRBJ2-1; 14 nucleotides match TRBD2. V gave up 10 bases and J gave up 1 base; unmatched junction bases: 12. This CDR3 contains 18 residues. The germline CDR1 and CDR2 sequences are MNHEY and SMNVEV (reference sequence). CDR3 sequence reads: CATAQGLAGARSYNEQFF. The CDR3 region has the DNA TGTGCCACGGCCCAGGGACTAGCGGGAGCAAGATCCTACAATGAGCAGTTCTTC.